This entry features one T cell receptor beta chain sequence. Its recognized antigen is unknown. Base qualities are not at hand, and no much larger clone is one base apart. No immune events, such as infections, were documented for the healthy donors during the collection period. Blood repertoires from healthy donors were used as a training cohort for calibrating time-dependent variance in a beta-binomial model of differential abundance of T-cell clones. The training cohort comprised approximately ten healthy donors, 3 female and 7 male. An age range of about 29 to 65 years, with an average of approximately 43 years, was recorded for the donors. Whole blood, obtained from a commercial supplier, was collected from each healthy donor at three time points spaced two weeks apart. Genomic DNA was extracted from unsorted whole blood for immunosequencing. The entry originates in a study of identifying expanded T cells in peripheral blood (dated by TCRdb to about 2019). Broadly, across the study: Four technical replicates, made by sequencing separate aliquots from the same pool of genomic DNA, were compared pairwise.

Here is what the overall study found, with its caveats: The binomial model flagged 0.9 to 1.5 differentially abundant clones between technical replicates but 15 to 17 over approximately 2 weeks and approximately 18 over around four weeks. The authors expected that over much longer intervals, such as months to years, biological variance in healthy repertoires might increase even further. Variance in clone template counts between approximately 2-week samples significantly increased with total template count across all healthy donors. Across all healthy-donor time intervals, the beta-binomial model significantly lowered both the number of clones called differentially abundant and the false-positive rate.

The immunoSEQ Assay, which uses bias-controlled multiplex PCR amplification of genomic DNA, was used to profile TCRbeta CDR3 regions. The study's processing was this. To quantify the absolute abundance of each unique TCRbeta CDR3 region, the sequences were collapsed and filtered. Differential abundance was tested with a binomial (Fisher-equivalent) model and with a beta-binomial model adding time-dependent variance fitted from healthy donors. Clones with fewer than 5 combined templates were removed, and differential abundance was called for clones with a Benjamini-Hochberg FDR below 0.01. Using the form v = (b*log(k)+a)^2, the beta-binomial variance was modeled as a function of the total template count across the two samples. Not all clones reach the TCRdb copy of this immuneACCESS table, which keeps in-frame sequences only. Checked studies attribute under half of the gap to unresolved V genes and leave the rest unexplained. The V and J calls and clone size come from that table; D and trimming were worked out from the DNA. The sample data list roughly 100,000 clones, and around 89% of these were observed just once. 11% to 15% of the sample is taken by the ten largest.

Taken from cysteine to phenylalanine, the CDR3 has 14 residues. CDR3 DNA is the only sequence kept; it has 42 bases, read in frame from the first base. V has 6 bases trimmed and J has 3 bases trimmed; junction bases matching no gene number 7. CDR1 and CDR2, per the germline V gene, are SNHLY and FYNNEI. Sample: blood. The receptor was isolated from a person aged 18-70 years in good health. Rearrangement joined TRBV2 to TRBJ2-5, and TRBD1 matches 7 of the central bases. The CDR3: CASRPITGEETQYF. The DNA sequence is given as TGTGCCAGCAGACCCATAACAGGGGAAGAGACCCAGTACTTC.